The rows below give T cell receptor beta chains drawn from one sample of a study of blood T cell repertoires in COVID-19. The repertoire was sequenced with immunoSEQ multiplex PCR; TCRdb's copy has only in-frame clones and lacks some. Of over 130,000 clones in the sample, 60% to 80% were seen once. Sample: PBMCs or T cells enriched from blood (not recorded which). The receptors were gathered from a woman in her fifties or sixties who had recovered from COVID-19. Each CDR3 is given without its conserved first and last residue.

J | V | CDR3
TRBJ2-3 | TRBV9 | ASSPSEGLTDTQY
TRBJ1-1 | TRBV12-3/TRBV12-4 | ASSFGADTEAF
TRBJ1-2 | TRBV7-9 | ASSLGVAGNYGYT
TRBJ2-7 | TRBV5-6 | ASSLGTSGGYEQY
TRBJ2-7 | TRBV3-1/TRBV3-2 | ASSQAHTTSGSYEQY
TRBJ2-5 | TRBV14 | ASSHHRLAGVETQY
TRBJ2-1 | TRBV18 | ASSPGAPGQF
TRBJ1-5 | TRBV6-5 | ASSFSGGSNQPQH
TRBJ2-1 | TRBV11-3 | ASRPGGRSEQF
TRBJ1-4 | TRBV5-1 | ASSLDRGTNEKLF